One T cell receptor (beta chain) is described in this entry. The antigen is unknown. The junction differs from germline at one of its ends, possibly a read error. Per germline, CDR1 MNHNY and CDR2 SVGAGI (reference sequence). There are 14 residues in the CDR3. These data belong to a study of blood T cells in healthy people across ages. The study's findings and limits: The study found TCR beta diversity correlated strongly with naive T cell percentage.

For the second PCR, which ran for roughly 6 to 12 cycles, a sample-barcoded 5' primer and a J-beta primer mix were used. TCRdb re-derived calls from the 5' RACE reads in MiXCR, one entry per CDR3 protein. The sample lists approximately 2,000,000 distinct CDR3 sequences; 39% were seen once. The sequencing sample was made of blood. This TCR was sampled from a human donor in good health. This chain connects TRBV6-6 to TRBJ1-4, with a tentative D call TRBD1 (5 bases). CDR3 loop: CASSYRGENEKRFF. CDR3 DNA sequence: TGTGCCAGCAGTTACCGGGGGGAGAATGAAAAACGGTTTTTT.